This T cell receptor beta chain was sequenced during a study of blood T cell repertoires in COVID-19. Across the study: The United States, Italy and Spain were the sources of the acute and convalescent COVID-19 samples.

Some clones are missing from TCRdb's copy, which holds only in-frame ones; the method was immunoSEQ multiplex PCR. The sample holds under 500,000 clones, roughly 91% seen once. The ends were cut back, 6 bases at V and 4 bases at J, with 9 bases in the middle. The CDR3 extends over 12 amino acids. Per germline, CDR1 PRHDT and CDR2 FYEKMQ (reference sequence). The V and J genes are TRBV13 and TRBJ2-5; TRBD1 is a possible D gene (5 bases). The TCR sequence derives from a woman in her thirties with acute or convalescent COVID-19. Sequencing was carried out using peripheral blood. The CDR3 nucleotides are TGTGCCAGCAGAACAGGTTTAGAGACCCAGTACTTC. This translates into CASRTGLETQYF.